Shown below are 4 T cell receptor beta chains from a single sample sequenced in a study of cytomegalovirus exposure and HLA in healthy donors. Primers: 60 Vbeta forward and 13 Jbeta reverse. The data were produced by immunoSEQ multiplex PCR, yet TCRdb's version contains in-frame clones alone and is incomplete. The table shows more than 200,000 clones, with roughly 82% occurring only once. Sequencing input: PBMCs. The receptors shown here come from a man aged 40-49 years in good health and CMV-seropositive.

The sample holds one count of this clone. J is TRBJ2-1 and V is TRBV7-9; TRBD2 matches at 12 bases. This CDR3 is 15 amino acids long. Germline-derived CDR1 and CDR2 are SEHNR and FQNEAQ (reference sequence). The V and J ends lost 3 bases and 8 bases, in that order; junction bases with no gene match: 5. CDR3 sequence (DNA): TGTGCCAGCAGCTTGACTAGCGGGAGTTTTGATGAGCAGTTCTTC. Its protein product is CASSLTSGSFDEQFF.

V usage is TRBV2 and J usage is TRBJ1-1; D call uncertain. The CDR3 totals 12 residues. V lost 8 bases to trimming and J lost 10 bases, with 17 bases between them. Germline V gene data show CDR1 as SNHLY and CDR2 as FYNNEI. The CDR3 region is CASCPGDRRAFF. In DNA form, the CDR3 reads TGTGCCAGCTGTCCAGGCGACCGCAGAGCTTTCTTT.

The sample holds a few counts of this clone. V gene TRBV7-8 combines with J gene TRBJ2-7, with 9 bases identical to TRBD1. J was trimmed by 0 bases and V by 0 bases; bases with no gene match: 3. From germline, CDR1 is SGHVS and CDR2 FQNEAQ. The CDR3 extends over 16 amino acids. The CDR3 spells CASSLAEGQGSYEQYF. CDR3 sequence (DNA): TGTGCCAGCAGCTTAGCGGAGGGACAGGGCTCCTACGAGCAGTACTTC.

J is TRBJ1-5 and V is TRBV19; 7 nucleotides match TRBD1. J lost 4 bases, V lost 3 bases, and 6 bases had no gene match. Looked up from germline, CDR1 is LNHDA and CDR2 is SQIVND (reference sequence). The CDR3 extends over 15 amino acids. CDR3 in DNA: TGTGCCAGTAGTATCAGACAGGGTGGAAATCAGCCCCAGCATTTT. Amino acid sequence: CASSIRQGGNQPQHF.